This T cell receptor (beta chain) was recorded in a study of blood T cells in healthy people across ages. This clonotype was seen only a few times. The use of a sample-barcoded 5' primer and a J-beta primer mix characterized a second PCR of roughly 6 to 11 cycles. TCRdb itself ran the 5' RACE reads through MiXCR, one entry per CDR3 protein. In the table there are around 990,000 distinct CDR3 sequences, less than 25% of which are singletons. Trimming left V 4 bases short and J 2 bases short, with 13 bases between. Germline V gene data show CDR1 as SGDLS and CDR2 as YYNGEE. This CDR3 is 15 amino acids long. These same records also appear under a second study, on T cells of mothers and their children.

Sequenced input: blood. This chain uses TRBV9 with TRBJ2-1, with D perhaps TRBD1 or TRBD2 (5 bases each). The sequence was obtained from a girl aged 2 to 9 in good health. CDR3 region: CASSPSGAPYNEQFF. The CDR3, as DNA: TGTGCCAGCAGCCCCTCCGGGGCACCCTACAATGAGCAGTTCTTC.